A single sample gave rise to the 24 T cell receptor beta chains below, sequenced in a study of blood T cells in healthy people across ages. Together with a sample-barcoded 5' primer, a J-beta primer mix was included in a second PCR lasting about 7 to 11 cycles. TCRdb re-analysed the 5' RACE reads in MiXCR, keeping a single row per CDR3 protein. There are approximately 1.5 million distinct CDR3 sequences in the sample; about 35% occur only once, and approximately 10% lies in the top ten. Sequencing was done on a sample of blood. All receptors derive from a woman aged 25 to 45 in good health.

In this sample, this clonotype turned up a few times. The CDR3 nucleotides read TGCAGTGCCACAGAAGGGGGGAGCTACGAGCAGTACTTC. This translates into CSATEGGSYEQYF. V gene TRBV20-1 combines with J gene TRBJ2-7; D is perhaps TRBD1 or TRBD2 (6 bases each). V was trimmed by 6 bases and J by 3 bases, leaving 15 bases between them. The CDR3 consists of 13 residues. The germline V gene encodes CDR1 DFQATT and CDR2 SNEGSKA (reference sequence).

The chain carries TRBV7-9 and TRBJ2-7, with 7 bases matching TRBD1. Germline loops: CDR1 SEHNR, CDR2 FQNEAQ (reference sequence). CDR3 size: 13 residues. J lost 4 bases, V lost 4 bases, and 4 bases had no gene match. The CDR3 DNA reads TGTGCCAGCAGCTCCCAGGACAGGTACGAGCAGTACTTC. This sequence encodes CASSSQDRYEQYF.

Only a few counts were recorded for this clonotype. This chain uses TRBV29-1 with TRBJ2-7, with 10 bases that match TRBD1. CDR3 size: 13 residues. With 8 bases clipped from V and 7 bases from J, the junction kept 11 bases outside the gene matches. Germline V gene lookup returns CDR1 SQVTM and CDR2 ANQGSEA. The CDR3 protein is CSTRQGAPGEQYF. The CDR3 DNA reads TGCAGCACCAGACAGGGGGCGCCGGGTGAGCAGTACTTC.

Worth noting for this clonotype: A read error may account for a junction end that differs from germline. This chain uses TRBV20-1 with TRBJ1-2; D is unclear. The CDR3 consists of 12 residues. CDR1 is DFQATT and CDR2 is SNEGSKA in the germline V gene (reference sequence). The CDR3 loop reads CSAIEGFYGCTF. CDR3 in DNA: TGCAGTGCTATAGAGGGATTCTATGGCTGCACCTTC.

The chain has TRBV29-1 and TRBJ2-3; TRBD2 aligns across 15 bases. V lost 7 bases, J lost 0 bases, and 17 bases stayed unmatched. Germline V gives CDR1 SQVTM, CDR2 ANQGSEA. The CDR3 has 20 residues. The CDR3 sequence: CSAFRMGLAGGPRSTDTQYF. The CDR3 region has the DNA TGCAGCGCCTTTAGGATGGGACTAGCGGGAGGCCCACGTAGCACAGATACGCAGTATTTT.

A few counts support this clonotype. V and J are TRBV20-1 and TRBJ2-7; no reliable D call. Trimming took off 6 bases at V and 2 bases at J, with 17 bases between the two ends. Germline CDR1 and CDR2: DFQATT and SNEGSKA (reference sequence). This CDR3 is built from 14 residues. The CDR3 nucleotides read TGCAGTGCGGAACCACCCTTGGGCCCCTACGAGCAGTACTTC. Its protein product is CSAEPPLGPYEQYF.

This clonotype has at least ten counts. The gene calls are TRBV29-1 and TRBJ2-1; either TRBD1 or TRBD2 may fit D (5 bases each). The CDR3 length is 14 residues. The germline V gene encodes CDR1 SQVTM and CDR2 ANQGSEA. The V gene lost 6 bases and the J gene lost 0 bases, with 12 bases spanning the gap. The DNA of the CDR3 is TGCAGCGTCCCGGGACGGAGCTCCTACAATGAGCAGTTCTTC. It encodes CSVPGRSSYNEQFF.

The table lists this clonotype with a few counts. V and J are TRBV6-2 or TRBV6-3 and TRBJ1-6; D unclear. CDR1 and CDR2 from the germline V gene are MNHEY and SVGEGT. The CDR3 has 15 residues. Between the trimmed V and J ends, which lost 6 bases and 3 bases, there was a span of 12 bases. The chain's CDR3 is CASSPINVYNSPLHF. Here the CDR3 DNA reads TGTGCCAGCAGCCCGATAAACGTCTATAATTCACCCCTCCACTTT.

The chain uses TRBV6-1 and TRBJ1-1, with D possibly matching TRBD1 (5 bases). Trimming took off 2 bases at V and 1 base at J, with 11 bases between the two ends. Germline V gene data show CDR1 as MNHNS and CDR2 as SASEGT. The CDR3 runs to 15 residues. The CDR3: CASSERDPGNTEAFF. CDR3 sequence (DNA): TGTGCCAGCAGTGAAAGGGACCCTGGGAACACTGAAGCTTTCTTT.

The CDR3 DNA is TGTGCCAGCTCACCACGGGACGGCCGGGGAGGCTACACCTTC. Translated: CASSPRDGRGGYTF. The chain employs TRBV18 and TRBJ1-2; tentatively, D is TRBD1 (5 bases). Germline V gives CDR1 KGHSH, CDR2 LQKENI. This CDR3 region has 14 residues. V lost 1 base and J lost 8, with 14 bases in between.

This chain uses TRBV20-1 with TRBJ2-2; 7 bases match TRBD2. CDR1 is DFQATT, CDR2 SNEGSKA, per germline (reference sequence). CDR3 length: 15 residues. Losses at the gene ends were 6 bases for V and 0 bases for J; bases not matched to a gene: 7. The CDR3 coding sequence is TGCAGTGCCCCTGGGGGGGTAACGAACACCGGGGAGCTGTTTTTT. Protein sequence: CSAPGGVTNTGELFF.

V usage is TRBV7-3 and J usage is TRBJ2-1; 8 positions match TRBD2. Germline V gene lookup returns CDR1 SGHTA and CDR2 FQGTGA. The CDR3 runs 15 residues. V gave up 6 bases and J gave up 6 bases; unmatched junction bases: 10. The CDR3 is CASSPAGGARNEQFF. For the CDR3, the DNA is TGTGCCAGCAGTCCGGCGGGAGGAGCCCGCAATGAGCAGTTCTTC.

A few counts support this clonotype. V is TRBV9 and J is TRBJ2-1; 7 bases are shared with TRBD1. Germline trimming cut 10 bases from V and 6 bases from J; bases unmatched to any gene: 13. Per the germline V gene, CDR1 is SGDLS and CDR2 is YYNGEE. The CDR3 is 14 amino acids. In DNA, the CDR3 is TGTGCCTCAGACACGGGACAGCCACCCAATGAGCAGTTCTTC. Its translation is CASDTGQPPNEQFF.

The chain combines TRBV6-1 with TRBJ2-5; 12 nucleotides align to TRBD2. V shed 1 base, J shed 5 bases, and the junction held 8 bases outside the gene matches. This CDR3 contains 17 residues. CDR1 is MNHNS, CDR2 SASEGT, per germline. The CDR3 loop reads CASSEVPTSGGWETQYF. The CDR3 DNA sequence: TGTGCCAGCAGTGAAGTTCCGACTAGCGGGGGTTGGGAGACCCAGTACTTC.

There are a few counts of this clonotype. CDR3 nucleotides: TGTGCCAGCTCCCCGGGGGGGGCGCGTTCACCCCTCCACTTT. This codes for CASSPGGARSPLHF. The rearrangement joins TRBV7-9 to TRBJ1-6; D is possibly TRBD1 (6 bases). Germline lookup yields CDR1 SEHNR and CDR2 FQNEAQ (reference sequence). The V gene lost 8 bases and the J gene lost 9 bases, with 17 bases spanning the gap. This CDR3 region has 14 residues.

CDR3 in amino acids: CASNWVGREQFF. The CDR3 nucleotides are TGTGCCAGCAACTGGGTCGGTAGGGAGCAGTTCTTC. The chain is built from TRBV5-5 and TRBJ2-1; the D is unclear. With 6 bases removed from V and 10 bases from J, the gap between germline ends came to 14 bases. The CDR3 contains 12 residues. The germline V gene encodes CDR1 SGHKS and CDR2 YYEKEE (reference sequence).

This clonotype was counted a few times. The chain uses TRBV20-1 and TRBJ1-2; D is undetermined. Looked up from germline, CDR1 is DFQATT and CDR2 is SNEGSKA (reference sequence). The CDR3 covers 16 residues. The V and J ends lost 0 bases and 0 bases respectively, with 14 bases between them. The CDR3 is CSAREWPDGSNYGYTF. Written as DNA, the CDR3 is TGCAGTGCTAGAGAATGGCCGGACGGTTCTAACTATGGCTACACCTTC.

J is TRBJ2-1 and V is TRBV4-1; D uncertain. Germline V gene lookup returns CDR1 MGHRA and CDR2 YSYEKL. The CDR3 runs to 13 residues. Trimming took 6 bases from V and 8 from J, leaving 14 bases between them. CDR3 DNA: TGCGCCAGCAGTGGGCTCAAGGGCGATGAGCAGTTCTTC. This translates into CASSGLKGDEQFF.

The chain is built from TRBV30 and TRBJ1-2, with D possibly being TRBD1 (6 bases). Per the germline V gene, CDR1 is GTSNPN and CDR2 is SVGIG (reference sequence). Trimming shortened V by 0 bases and J by 3 bases, and 11 bases separated the two germline ends. The CDR3 spans 14 residues. The CDR3 spells CAWSVLGTHYGYTF. CDR3 coding DNA: TGTGCCTGGAGTGTACTGGGGACACACTATGGCTACACCTTC.

This clonotype was detected only a few times. The rearrangement uses TRBV14 and TRBJ2-3; a possible D gene is TRBD1 (6 bases). V gave up 8 bases and J gave up 6 bases, with 27 bases separating them. Germline V lookup: CDR1 SGHDN, CDR2 FVKESK. This CDR3 has 17 residues. As DNA, the CDR3 is TGTGCCAGCGGCCTAGGGATCCGAGCGGCGAGGGGGGATACGCAGTATTTT. This sequence encodes CASGLGIRAARGDTQYF.

This clonotype was counted at least ten times. The CDR3 coding sequence is TGCAGCGGCTCCATGGGACTGAACACTGAAGCTTTCTTT. This gives the protein CSGSMGLNTEAFF. V and J are TRBV29-1 and TRBJ1-1; D possibly corresponds to TRBD1 (5 bases). Germline CDR1 is SQVTM and CDR2 is ANQGSEA. V gave up 7 bases and J gave up 0 bases, with 12 bases separating them. The CDR3 extends over 13 amino acids.

This clonotype was found a few times. V gene TRBV20-1 combines with J gene TRBJ2-5; no reliable D call. V shed 7 bases and J shed 5 bases, with 14 bases lying between them. The germline V gene encodes CDR1 DFQATT and CDR2 SNEGSKA (reference sequence). The CDR3 is 12 amino acids. CDR3 residues: CSVDTSEETQYF. CDR3 DNA: TGCAGTGTTGACACCTCTGAGGAGACCCAGTACTTC.

This clonotype was observed a few times. The chain joins TRBV3-1 to TRBJ2-1; 9 nucleotides line up with TRBD2. Germline CDR1 and CDR2: LGHDT and YNNKEL (reference sequence). The CDR3 sequence is 11 residues long. J was trimmed by 10 bases and V by 10 bases; bases with no gene match: 5. The CDR3 DNA is TGTGCCACCTTAGCGGGGGTGGAGCAGTTCTTC. Protein: CATLAGVEQFF.

The chain recombines TRBV12-3 or TRBV12-4 with TRBJ2-7; 11 nucleotides align to TRBD2. J lost 2 bases, V lost 6 bases, and 6 bases had no gene match. This CDR3 is built from 15 residues. CDR3 DNA: TGTGCCAGCAGCTCTGGTAGCGGGGGGGCCTACGAGCAGTACTTC. Translating gives CASSSGSGGAYEQYF.